This TCR beta chain is drawn from a study of post-analysis software for immune sequencing data. Looking at the study overall: Progressive-relapsing, secondary progressive and relapsing-remitting multiple sclerosis were among the disease courses included.

Study outcomes and limitations: Controls' normalized Chao1 diversity significantly exceeded that of multiple sclerosis patients.

This clonotype was found a few times. The antigen is undetermined. Prepared libraries of TCR beta cDNA carried unique molecular identifiers. From about 0.98 to 11 million T cells, 550,000 or so cDNA molecules were obtained. One entry per CDR3 protein results from TCRdb running MiXCR on the PCR reads. This table has about 770,000 distinct CDR3 sequences, roughly 46% appearing once. Sequenced input: blood. This receptor was obtained from a girl aged 5-17 years with multiple sclerosis.

The CDR3 region has the DNA TGCGCCAGCAGCTTGGGCCGGGACAGGATTAACTATGGCTACACCTTC. Amino acid sequence: CASSLGRDRINYGYTF. The chain has TRBV5-1 and TRBJ1-2, with 8 bases matching TRBD1. The CDR3 has 16 residues. V lost 0 bases and J lost 1; bases outside the gene matches: 5. Per the germline V gene, CDR1 is SGHRS and CDR2 is YFSETQ.